This TCR beta chain was identified in a study of cytomegalovirus exposure and HLA in healthy donors. Use of 60 Vbeta and 13 Jbeta primers characterized the PCR. Sequenced by immunoSEQ multiplex PCR; TCRdb stores in-frame clones only, minus some. The top ten hold roughly 7% of the sample, which has over 150,000 clones, approximately 77% seen once. After removal of 9 bases from V and 1 base from J, the junction contained 2 bases not matched to a gene. CDR3 length equals 13 residues. Germline V lookup: CDR1 SNHLY, CDR2 FYNNEI. The genes are TRBV2 and TRBJ2-2; 7 nucleotides line up with TRBD1. The sequencing sample was made of PBMCs. The sequence derives from a male donor in good health and CMV-seropositive. For the CDR3, the DNA is TGTGCCAGAGGGACAGAGAACACCGGGGAGCTGTTTTTT. It codes for CARGTENTGELFF.